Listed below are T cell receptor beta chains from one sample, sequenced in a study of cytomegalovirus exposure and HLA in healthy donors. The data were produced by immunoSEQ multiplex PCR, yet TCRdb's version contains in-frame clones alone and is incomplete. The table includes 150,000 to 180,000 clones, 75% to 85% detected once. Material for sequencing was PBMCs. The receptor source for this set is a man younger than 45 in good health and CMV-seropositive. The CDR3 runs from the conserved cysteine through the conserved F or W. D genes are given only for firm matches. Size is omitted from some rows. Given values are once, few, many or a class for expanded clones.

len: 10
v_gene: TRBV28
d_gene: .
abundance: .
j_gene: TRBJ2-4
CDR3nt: TGTGCCAGCAGGCGTGACATTCAGTACTTC
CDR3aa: CASRRDIQYF

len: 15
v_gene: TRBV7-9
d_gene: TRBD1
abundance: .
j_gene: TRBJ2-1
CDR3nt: TGTGCCAGCTCGCTTACAGGGGGCTTGTTCAATGAGCAGTTCTTC
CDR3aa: CASSLTGGLFNEQFF

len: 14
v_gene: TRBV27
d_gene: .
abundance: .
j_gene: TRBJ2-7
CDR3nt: TGTGCCAGCATTTCCCAGGTGTCCCCCTACGAGCAGTACTTC
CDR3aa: CASISQVSPYEQYF

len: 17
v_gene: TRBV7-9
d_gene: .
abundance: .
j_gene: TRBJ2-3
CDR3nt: TGTGCCAGCAGCTTTGCCAGGACAGACAACGCGGCAGATACGCAGTATTTT
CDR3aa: CASSFARTDNAADTQYF

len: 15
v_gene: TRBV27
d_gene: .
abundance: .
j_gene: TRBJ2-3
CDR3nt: TGTGCCAGCAGTTTAAGCAGGGCCAACACAGATACGCAGTATTTT
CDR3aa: CASSLSRANTDTQYF

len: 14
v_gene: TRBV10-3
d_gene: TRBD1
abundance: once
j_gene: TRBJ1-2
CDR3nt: TGTGCCATCTCCCTCATTGGGACAGACTATGGCTACACCTTC
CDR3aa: CAISLIGTDYGYTF

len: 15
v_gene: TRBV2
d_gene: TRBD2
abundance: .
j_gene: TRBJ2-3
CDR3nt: TGTGCCAGCAGCCAAGTTAGCGGGGAGGGGGATACGCAGTATTTT
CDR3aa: CASSQVSGEGDTQYF

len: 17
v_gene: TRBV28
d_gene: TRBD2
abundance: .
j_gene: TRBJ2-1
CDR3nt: TGTGCCAGCAGTGCAAGCGGGAGGGAAGGGTTCTACAATGAGCAGTTCTTC
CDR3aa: CASSASGREGFYNEQFF

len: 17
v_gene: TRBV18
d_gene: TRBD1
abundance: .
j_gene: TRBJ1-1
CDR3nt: TGTGCCAGCTCACCACCCGGGACAGGGCACATGAACACTGAAGCTTTCTTT
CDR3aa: CASSPPGTGHMNTEAFF

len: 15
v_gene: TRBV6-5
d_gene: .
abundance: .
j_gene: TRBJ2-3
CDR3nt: TGTGCCAGCAGTCCCCGGGGGGCCGACACAGATACGCAGTATTTT
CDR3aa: CASSPRGADTDTQYF

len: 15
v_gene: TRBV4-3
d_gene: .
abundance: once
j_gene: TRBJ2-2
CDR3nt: TGCGCCAGCAGCCAAGAGACAGTCTACACCGGGGAGCTGTTTTTT
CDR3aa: CASSQETVYTGELFF

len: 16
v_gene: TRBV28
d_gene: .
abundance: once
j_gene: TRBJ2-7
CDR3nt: TGTGCCAGCAGTTTCCTCTACGGACTGGGCTCCTACGAGCAGTACTTC
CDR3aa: CASSFLYGLGSYEQYF

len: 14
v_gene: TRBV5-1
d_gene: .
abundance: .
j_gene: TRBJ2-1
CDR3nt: TGCGCCAGCAGAGAGGGGGACTCCTACAATGAGCAGTTCTTC
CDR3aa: CASREGDSYNEQFF

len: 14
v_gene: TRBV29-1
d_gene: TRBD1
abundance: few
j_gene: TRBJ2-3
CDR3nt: TGCAGCGTGGGGACAGGGGGTGAAACAGATACGCAGTATTTT
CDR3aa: CSVGTGGETDTQYF

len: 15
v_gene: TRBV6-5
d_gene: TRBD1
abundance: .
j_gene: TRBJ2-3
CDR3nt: TGTGCCAGCAGTTACGGGACAGCCCGAGGAGATACGCAGTATTTT
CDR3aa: CASSYGTARGDTQYF

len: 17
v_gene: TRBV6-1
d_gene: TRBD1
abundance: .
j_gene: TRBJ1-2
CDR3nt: TGTGCCAGCAGTGAAGGGGTCGGGACAGGAGCTGGGGATGGCTACACCTTC
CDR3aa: CASSEGVGTGAGDGYTF

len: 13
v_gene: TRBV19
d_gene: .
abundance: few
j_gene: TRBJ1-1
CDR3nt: TGTGCCAGTAGTATAGATTCAGTGGCTGAAGCTTTCTTT
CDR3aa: CASSIDSVAEAFF

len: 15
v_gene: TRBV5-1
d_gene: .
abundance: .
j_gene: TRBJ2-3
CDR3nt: TGCGCCAGCAGCTTGACTAGTTCTAGCACAGATACGCAGTATTTT
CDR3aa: CASSLTSSSTDTQYF

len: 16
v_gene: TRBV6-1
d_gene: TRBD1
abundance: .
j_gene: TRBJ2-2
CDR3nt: TGTGCCAGCAGTGAATGGGGCGGGACAGGGACCGGGGAGCTGTTTTTT
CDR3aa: CASSEWGGTGTGELFF

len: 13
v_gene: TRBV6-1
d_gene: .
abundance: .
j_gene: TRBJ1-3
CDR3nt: TGTGCCATCCGGGGGGGAGCTGGAAACACCATATATTTT
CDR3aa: CAIRGGAGNTIYF

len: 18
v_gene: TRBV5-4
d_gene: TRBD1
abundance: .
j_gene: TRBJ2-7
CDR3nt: TGTGCCAGCAGCCGGTCCGTACCCGGGACAGGGAGTGTGTACGAGCAGTACTTC
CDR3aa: CASSRSVPGTGSVYEQYF

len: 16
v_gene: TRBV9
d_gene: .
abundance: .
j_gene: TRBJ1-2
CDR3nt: TGTGCCAGCAGCGTATATGCAGGGGTAAATGCCTGGGGCTACACCTTC
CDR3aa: CASSVYAGVNAWGYTF

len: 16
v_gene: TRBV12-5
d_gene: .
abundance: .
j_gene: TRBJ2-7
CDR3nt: TGTGCTAGTGACAAAAACCGACTAGTTTTCCCCTACGAGCAGTACTTC
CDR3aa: CASDKNRLVFPYEQYF

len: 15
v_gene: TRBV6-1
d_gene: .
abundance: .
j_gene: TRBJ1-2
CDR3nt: TGTGCCAGCAGTGAAGCACACCGATCTAACTATGGCTACACCTTC
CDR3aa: CASSEAHRSNYGYTF

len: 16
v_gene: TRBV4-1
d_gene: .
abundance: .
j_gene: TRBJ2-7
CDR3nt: TGCGCCAGCAGCCAAGACACTGGGCCTGTGGGCTACGAGCAGTACTTC
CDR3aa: CASSQDTGPVGYEQYF

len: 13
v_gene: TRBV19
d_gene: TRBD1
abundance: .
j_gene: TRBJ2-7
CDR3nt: TGTGCCAGTAGTATGGGGACAGGCTACGAGCAGTACTTC
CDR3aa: CASSMGTGYEQYF

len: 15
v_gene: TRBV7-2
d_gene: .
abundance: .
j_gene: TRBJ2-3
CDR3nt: TGTGCCAGCAGAATGACACGTTCTAGCACAGATACGCAGTATTTT
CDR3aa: CASRMTRSSTDTQYF

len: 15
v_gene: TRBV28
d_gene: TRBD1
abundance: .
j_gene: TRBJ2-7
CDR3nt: TGTGCCAGCAGTGGTCACCGGGACAGCCGACGGGAGCAGTACTTC
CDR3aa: CASSGHRDSRREQYF

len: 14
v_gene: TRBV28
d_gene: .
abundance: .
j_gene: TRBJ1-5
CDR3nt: TGTGCCAGCAGGCTAGACAGGATGGATCAGCCCCAGCATTTT
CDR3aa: CASRLDRMDQPQHF

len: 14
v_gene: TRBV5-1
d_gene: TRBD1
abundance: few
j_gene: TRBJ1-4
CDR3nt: TGCGCCAGCAGCCTACAGGGGTCGTCGGAAAAACTGTTTTTT
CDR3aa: CASSLQGSSEKLFF

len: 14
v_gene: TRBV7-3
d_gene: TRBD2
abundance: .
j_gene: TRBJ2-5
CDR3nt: TGTGCCAGCAGTCGGGGGGGAGGTATCGAGACCCAGTACTTC
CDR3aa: CASSRGGGIETQYF

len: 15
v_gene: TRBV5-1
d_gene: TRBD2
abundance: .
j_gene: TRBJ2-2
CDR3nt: TGCGCCAGCAGCGTCAGACTAGCGGGGTCCGGGGAGCTGTTTTTT
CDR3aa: CASSVRLAGSGELFF

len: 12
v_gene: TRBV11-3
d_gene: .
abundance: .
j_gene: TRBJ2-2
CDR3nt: TGTGCCAGCAGCCCAAGCGCGGGGGAGCTGTTTTTT
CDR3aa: CASSPSAGELFF

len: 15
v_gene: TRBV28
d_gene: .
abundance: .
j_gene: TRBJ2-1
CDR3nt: TGTGCCAGCAGTTTATTTGCGGGCTCCTACAATGAGCAGTTCTTC
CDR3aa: CASSLFAGSYNEQFF

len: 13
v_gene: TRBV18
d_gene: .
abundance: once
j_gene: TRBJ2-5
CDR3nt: TGTGCCAGCCAGGACGAGAGGGAGCGGACCCAGTACTTC
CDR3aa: CASQDERERTQYF

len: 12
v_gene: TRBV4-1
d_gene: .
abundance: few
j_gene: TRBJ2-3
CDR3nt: TGCGCCAGTCGCCAGGGTTCGGATACGCAGTATTTT
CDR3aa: CASRQGSDTQYF

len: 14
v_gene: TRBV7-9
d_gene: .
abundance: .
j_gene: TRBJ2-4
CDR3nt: TGTTCCAGCTTCCCCGCAGAAGCCAAAAACATTCAGTACTTC
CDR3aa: CSSFPAEAKNIQYF

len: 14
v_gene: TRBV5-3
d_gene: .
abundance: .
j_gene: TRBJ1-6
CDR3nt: TGTGCCAGAAGCTTAGGACTGGTGAATTCACCCCTCCACTTT
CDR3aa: CARSLGLVNSPLHF

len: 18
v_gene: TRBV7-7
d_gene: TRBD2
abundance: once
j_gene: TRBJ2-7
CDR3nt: TGTGCCAGCAGCCCCCTCCAATCCCTGACTAGCGGGGGCCACGAGCAGTACTTC
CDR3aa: CASSPLQSLTSGGHEQYF

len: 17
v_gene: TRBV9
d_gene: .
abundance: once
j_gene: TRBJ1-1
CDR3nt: TGTGCCAGCAGCGTAGGCCCTGGAAGCGTAGTTTGGACTGAAGCTTTCTTT
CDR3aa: CASSVGPGSVVWTEAFF

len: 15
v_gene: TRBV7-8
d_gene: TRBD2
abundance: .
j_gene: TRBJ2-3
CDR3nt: TGTGCCAGCAGCTACCAGCGGGGGGCAGTAGATACGCAGTATTTT
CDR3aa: CASSYQRGAVDTQYF

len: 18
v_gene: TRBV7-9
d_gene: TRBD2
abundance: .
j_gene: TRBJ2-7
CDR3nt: TGTGCCAGCAGCCCAAATGGTAGCGGGAGAATGAAGTCCTACGAGCAGTACTTC
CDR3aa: CASSPNGSGRMKSYEQYF

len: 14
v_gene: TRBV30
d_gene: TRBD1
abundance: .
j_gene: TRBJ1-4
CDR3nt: TGTGCCTGGAGTTCGGCGGGACAGGGCGCCCGCGGGTTTTTT
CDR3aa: CAWSSAGQGARGFF

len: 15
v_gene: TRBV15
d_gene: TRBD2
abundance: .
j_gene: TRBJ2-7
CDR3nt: TGTGCCGCCGGGACTAGCGGGAGTGGGAGCTACGAGCAGTACTTC
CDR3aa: CAAGTSGSGSYEQYF

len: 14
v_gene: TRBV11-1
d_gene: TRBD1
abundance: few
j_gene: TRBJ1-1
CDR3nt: TGTGCCAGCAGCTTGACAGGGGGAAACACTGAAGCTTTCTTT
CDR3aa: CASSLTGGNTEAFF

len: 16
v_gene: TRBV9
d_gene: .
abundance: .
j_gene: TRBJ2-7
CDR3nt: TGTGCCAGCAGCCCACAGACCCGGGATCCGACTAGCGAGCAGTACTTC
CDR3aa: CASSPQTRDPTSEQYF

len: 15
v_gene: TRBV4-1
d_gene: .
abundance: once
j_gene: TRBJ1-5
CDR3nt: TGCGCCAGCAGCCAAGCCAGCCCGGGGAGTCAGCCCCAGCATTTT
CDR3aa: CASSQASPGSQPQHF

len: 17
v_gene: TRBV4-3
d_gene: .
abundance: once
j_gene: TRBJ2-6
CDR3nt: TGCGCCAGCAGCCAGTCTGGGCGGGGAACCGGGGCCAACGTCCTGACTTTC
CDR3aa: CASSQSGRGTGANVLTF

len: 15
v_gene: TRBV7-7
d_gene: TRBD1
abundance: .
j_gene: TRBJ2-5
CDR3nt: TGTGCTAGCAGCACCCAGACAGGGGGGCAAGAGACCCAGTACTTC
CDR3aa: CASSTQTGGQETQYF

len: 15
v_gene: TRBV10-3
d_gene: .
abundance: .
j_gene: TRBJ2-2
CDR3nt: TGTGCCATCAACCCTGGACTGGCGAACACCGGGGAGCTGTTTTTT
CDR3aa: CAINPGLANTGELFF

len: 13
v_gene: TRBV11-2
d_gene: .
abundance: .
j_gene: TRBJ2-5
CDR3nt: TGTGCCAGCAGCGTAGACAGACAAGAGACCCAGTACTTC
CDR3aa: CASSVDRQETQYF

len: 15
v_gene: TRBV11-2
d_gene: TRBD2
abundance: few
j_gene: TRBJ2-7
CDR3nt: TGTGCCAGCAGCTCTCGTGGTAGCGGGGGGGACGAGCAGTACTTC
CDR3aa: CASSSRGSGGDEQYF

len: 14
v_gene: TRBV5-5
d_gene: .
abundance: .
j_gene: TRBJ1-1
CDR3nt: TGTGCCAGCAGCCCCGAGGTGGGTTGGACTGAAGCTTTCTTT
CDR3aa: CASSPEVGWTEAFF

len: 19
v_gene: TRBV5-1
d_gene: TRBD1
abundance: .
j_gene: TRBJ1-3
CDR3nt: TGCGCCAGCAGCCCACAAGGACTACGCGGGACAGGGTTCGGAAACACCATATATTTT
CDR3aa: CASSPQGLRGTGFGNTIYF